This is a list of T cell receptor beta chains from one sample in a study of spatial heterogeneity in lung cancer. TCRdb analysed the 5' RACE reads with MiXCR anew, one entry per CDR3 protein. The table shows more than 30,000 distinct CDR3 sequences, with under 6.5% occurring only once. Material: PBMCs, obtained at surgery. Source of these receptors: a male donor with early-stage non-small cell lung cancer. Both conserved end residues are part of each CDR3. The D gene is left open where the match is weak. Not all rows give a size; the values are once, few, many and, for expanded clones, a class.

d_gene: NA
abundance: NA
j_gene: TRBJ2-7
v_gene: TRBV28
CDR3aa: CTSSRVYEQYF
CDR3nt: TGTACCAGCAGCAGGGTTTACGAGCAGTACTTC

d_gene: NA
abundance: many
j_gene: TRBJ2-3
v_gene: TRBV2
CDR3aa: CASSIDSPTSTDTQYF
CDR3nt: TGTGCCAGCAGCATCGATTCCCCCACTAGCACAGATACGCAGTATTTT

d_gene: NA
abundance: many
j_gene: TRBJ2-3
v_gene: TRBV5-5
CDR3aa: CASSLTSTQYF
CDR3nt: TGTGCCAGCAGCTTGACAAGCACGCAGTATTTT

d_gene: TRBD1
abundance: few
j_gene: TRBJ2-5
v_gene: TRBV7-9
CDR3aa: CASSLASLRTGAGQETQYF
CDR3nt: TGTGCCAGCAGCTTAGCTAGTCTGAGGACAGGGGCGGGACAAGAGACCCAGTACTTC

d_gene: TRBD2
abundance: many
j_gene: TRBJ2-6
v_gene: TRBV5-5
CDR3aa: CASSFRTSGGLSGANVLTF
CDR3nt: TGTGCCAGCAGCTTTCGGACTAGCGGGGGCCTCTCTGGGGCCAACGTCCTGACTTTC

d_gene: NA
abundance: NA
j_gene: TRBJ2-2
v_gene: TRBV2
CDR3aa: CASSEAPPLFF
CDR3nt: TGTGCCAGCAGTGAAGCACCACCCCTGTTTTTT

d_gene: NA
abundance: NA
j_gene: TRBJ1-5
v_gene: TRBV7-2
CDR3aa: CASSLGNYQPQHF
CDR3nt: TGTGCCAGCAGCTTAGGCAATTATCAGCCCCAGCATTTT

d_gene: TRBD1
abundance: many
j_gene: TRBJ2-1
v_gene: TRBV20-1
CDR3aa: CSARDRRDRASNEQFF
CDR3nt: TGCAGTGCTAGAGATCGGCGGGACAGGGCATCCAATGAGCAGTTCTTC

d_gene: NA
abundance: many
j_gene: TRBJ2-1
v_gene: TRBV7-6
CDR3aa: CASSLSPVNEQFF
CDR3nt: TGTGCCAGCAGCTTATCCCCGGTCAATGAGCAGTTCTTC

d_gene: NA
abundance: many
j_gene: TRBJ2-4
v_gene: TRBV6-6
CDR3aa: CAIRTAKNIQYF
CDR3nt: TGTGCCATCCGAACGGCCAAAAACATTCAGTACTTC

d_gene: TRBD1
abundance: many
j_gene: TRBJ1-5
v_gene: TRBV4-2
CDR3aa: CASSHFTDRGYDQPQHF
CDR3nt: TGTGCCAGCAGCCATTTTACCGACAGGGGATACGATCAGCCCCAGCATTTT

d_gene: NA
abundance: many
j_gene: TRBJ1-2
v_gene: TRBV10-2
CDR3aa: CASMEGGGDGYTF
CDR3nt: TGCGCCAGCATGGAGGGCGGAGGGGATGGCTACACCTTC

d_gene: NA
abundance: many
j_gene: TRBJ1-2
v_gene: TRBV28
CDR3aa: CASSTSLAASYGYTF
CDR3nt: TGTGCCAGCAGTACCAGTCTGGCGGCGAGCTATGGCTACACCTTC

d_gene: NA
abundance: many
j_gene: TRBJ2-1
v_gene: TRBV12-3/TRBV12-4
CDR3aa: CASSFGVINEPFF
CDR3nt: TGTGCCAGCAGTTTCGGGGTTATTAATGAGCCGTTCTTC

d_gene: NA
abundance: few
j_gene: TRBJ1-1
v_gene: TRBV19
CDR3aa: CASSRSGSVNTEAFF
CDR3nt: TGTGCCAGTAGCCGCTCAGGGTCGGTGAACACTGAAGCTTTCTTT

d_gene: NA
abundance: few
j_gene: TRBJ1-3
v_gene: TRBV30
CDR3aa: CAWSVLLPPGNTIYF
CDR3nt: TGTGCCTGGAGCGTCCTCTTGCCGCCTGGAAACACCATATATTTT

d_gene: NA
abundance: many
j_gene: TRBJ1-5
v_gene: TRBV24-1
CDR3aa: CATSASNQPQHF
CDR3nt: TGTGCCACCAGTGCCAGCAATCAGCCCCAGCATTTT

d_gene: NA
abundance: many
j_gene: TRBJ1-4
v_gene: TRBV9
CDR3aa: CASSGILGEKLFF
CDR3nt: TGTGCCAGCAGCGGGATCCTCGGGGAAAAACTGTTTTTT

d_gene: NA
abundance: few
j_gene: TRBJ1-1
v_gene: TRBV10-3
CDR3aa: CAIRESREAFF
CDR3nt: TGTGCCATCAGGGAGTCCCGCGAAGCTTTCTTT

d_gene: NA
abundance: many
j_gene: TRBJ2-1
v_gene: TRBV4-1
CDR3aa: CASSRAQGPNEQFF
CDR3nt: TGCGCCAGCAGCCGAGCGCAGGGCCCCAATGAGCAGTTCTTC

d_gene: NA
abundance: few
j_gene: TRBJ2-3
v_gene: TRBV9
CDR3aa: CASSAEGGTQYF
CDR3nt: TGTGCCAGCAGCGCTGAGGGGGGTACGCAGTATTTT

d_gene: NA
abundance: few
j_gene: TRBJ2-7
v_gene: TRBV12-3/TRBV12-4
CDR3aa: CASSGRLGGQYF
CDR3nt: TGTGCCAGCAGTGGACGGTTAGGCGGGCAGTACTTC

d_gene: TRBD2
abundance: NA
j_gene: TRBJ2-1
v_gene: TRBV5-4
CDR3aa: CASNRVGLAGVEQFF
CDR3nt: TGTGCCAGCAACCGTGTTGGACTAGCGGGGGTCGAGCAGTTCTTC

d_gene: NA
abundance: many
j_gene: TRBJ1-1
v_gene: TRBV9
CDR3aa: CASSRATVGPGTEAFF
CDR3nt: TGTGCCAGCAGCCGGGCAACCGTGGGGCCGGGAACTGAAGCTTTCTTT

d_gene: TRBD1
abundance: NA
j_gene: TRBJ2-7
v_gene: TRBV2
CDR3aa: CASRPGTGSPEQYF
CDR3nt: TGTGCCAGCAGACCCGGGACAGGGTCCCCCGAGCAGTACTTC

d_gene: TRBD1
abundance: few
j_gene: TRBJ2-4
v_gene: TRBV20-1
CDR3aa: CSVLQGNKNIQYF
CDR3nt: TGCAGTGTCCTACAGGGGAATAAAAACATTCAGTACTTC